This TCR beta chain was observed in a study of blood T cells in healthy people across ages. V lost 3 bases, J lost 6 bases, and 5 bases stayed unmatched. Germline loops: CDR1 SEHNR, CDR2 FQNEAQ (reference sequence). The CDR3 covers 14 residues. With a J-beta primer mix and a sample-barcoded 5' primer, a second PCR ran about 7 to 12 cycles. TCRdb redid the calling of the 5' RACE reads with MiXCR, one entry per CDR3 protein. The table includes more than 500,000 distinct CDR3 sequences, 27% detected once. About this clonotype: The antigen is unknown.

Study-level results: Per million T cells, TCR beta diversity dropped about linearly as age rose. Using unsorted PBMCs precluded a conclusive naive versus antigen-experienced comparison.

The sequencing sample was made of blood. The rearrangement uses TRBV7-9 and TRBJ1-1; 9 positions match TRBD1. The receptor was isolated from a woman aged 70-85 years in good health. CDR3 in DNA: TGTGCCAGCAGCTTTACAGGGGGCAGGGCTGAAGCTTTCTTT. Protein: CASSFTGGRAEAFF.